What follows are 12 T cell receptor beta chains derived from one specimen sequenced in a study of blood T cell repertoires in COVID-19. Produced via immunoSEQ multiplex PCR; TCRdb's table is partial and in-frame only. The repertoire includes 150,000 to 170,000 clones, over 75% of them detected once, and roughly 0.6% sits in the top ten. Sequenced: peripheral blood. These receptors all stem from a man aged 60 to 75 with COVID-19, enrolled during active disease.

The chain employs TRBV16 and TRBJ2-5; 8 bases agree with TRBD1. The CDR3 is 15 residues long. V was clipped by 4 bases and J by 5 bases; unmatched bases: 9. Germline V gene sequence: CDR1 KGHSY, CDR2 FQNENV. CDR3 sequence reads: CASSLGQGPWETQYF. For the CDR3, the DNA is TGTGCCAGCAGCCTCGGACAGGGTCCGTGGGAGACCCAGTACTTC.

The chain couples TRBV11-2 to TRBJ1-2; 7 nucleotides match TRBD1. The CDR3 loop spans 13 amino acids. V dropped 5 bases and J dropped 13; count of bases not matched to a gene: 13. From germline, CDR1 is SGHAT and CDR2 FQNNGV. The CDR3 is CASSATGEVEGTF. The DNA for the CDR3 is TGTGCCAGCAGCGCAACAGGGGAGGTGGAGGGCACCTTC.

The chain has TRBV7-2 and TRBJ2-5; tentatively, D is TRBD2 (6 bases). Germline CDR1 reads SGHTA; CDR2 reads FQGNSA. V lost 4 bases, J lost 5 bases, and 14 bases lay in between. The CDR3 length is 14 residues. The CDR3 DNA follows: TGTGCCAGCAGCTCCCGCGGCGGGGCGGAGACCCAGTACTTC. It codes for CASSSRGGAETQYF. The full variable domain, in which reference TRBV7-2 and TRBJ2-5 provide the parts outside the CDR3, is GAGVSQSPSNKVTEKGKDVELRCDPISGHTALYWYRQSLGQGLEFLIYFQGNSAPDKSGLPSDRFSAERTGGSVSTLTIQRTQQEDSAVYLCASSSRGGAETQYFGPGTRLLVL.

The chain couples TRBV7-9 to TRBJ2-7, with D tentatively TRBD1 (6 bases). The CDR3 totals 15 residues. Trimming pared 3 bases from V and 6 bases from J, leaving 18 bases between. Germline CDR1 SEHNR, CDR2 FQNEAQ (reference sequence). In DNA form, the CDR3 reads TGTGCCAGCAGCTTGGCACAGGGTTCGAACTCCGAGCAGTACTTC. It yields the protein CASSLAQGSNSEQYF.

V usage is TRBV6-5 and J usage is TRBJ1-5; a possible D gene is TRBD1 (6 bases). CDR1 and CDR2 from the germline V gene are MNHEY and SVGAGI. V lost 10 bases and J lost 7, with 20 bases in between. The CDR3 sequence is 14 residues long. The CDR3 protein is CAMGRGSERQPQHF. The CDR3 coding sequence is TGTGCCATGGGTAGGGGGTCGGAGCGACAGCCCCAGCATTTT.

This clone was recorded a few times. At one boundary the junction diverges from the germline segment, which might be a read error. This chain links TRBV28 with TRBJ1-6; D is unclear. Germline CDR1 MDHEN, CDR2 SYDVKM. CDR3 length: 12 residues. The CDR3 nucleotides are TGTGCCAGCAGTTTAATTAGTGGGCGAATAAGCTTT. Encoded protein: CASSLISGRISF.

This clone was recorded only once. The chain joins TRBV28 to TRBJ2-5; possible D gene TRBD1, 6 bases. V was cut by 2 bases and J by 1 base, with 11 bases left in between. This CDR3 has 15 residues. Per germline, CDR1 MDHEN and CDR2 SYDVKM. CDR3 region: CASSLPTGIQETQYF. The CDR3 DNA sequence: TGTGCCAGCAGTTTACCCACAGGGATCCAAGAGACCCAGTACTTC.

This chain connects TRBV18 to TRBJ1-2, with 7 bases identical to TRBD1. This CDR3 has 14 residues. Germline CDR1 reads KGHSH; CDR2 reads LQKENI. With 3 bases clipped from V and 3 bases from J, the junction kept 4 bases outside the gene matches. The DNA for the CDR3 is TGTGCCAGCTCACCGACAGGGCCGGACTATGGCTACACCTTC. Translating gives CASSPTGPDYGYTF.

V and J are TRBV20-1 and TRBJ1-1; D may be TRBD1 (5 bases). Germline V gene sequence: CDR1 DFQATT, CDR2 SNEGSKA (reference sequence). This CDR3 is 10 amino acids long. V gave up 6 bases and J gave up 6 bases, with 8 bases separating them. CDR3 DNA sequence: TGCAGTGCAGGGGTTGCTGAAGCTTTCTTT. It translates to CSAGVAEAFF.

The chain has TRBV7-8 and TRBJ2-7; maybe TRBD1 (5 bases). CDR1 and CDR2 (germline): SGHVS, FQNEAQ. The CDR3 runs 12 residues. CDR3 in DNA: TGTGCCAGCAGCCGAGAAACAGGTCCCTATGTTGTC. Amino acids: CASSRETGPYVV.

The V gene is TRBV28, the J gene TRBJ1-1; TRBD1 might be the D (5 bases). Deletions cut 4 bases from V and 4 bases from J, with 16 bases between. CDR3 size: 15 residues. Germline V gene data show CDR1 as MDHEN and CDR2 as SYDVKM. The chain's CDR3 is CASSSTGVWSTEAFF. CDR3 bases: TGTGCCAGCAGTTCAACAGGAGTATGGAGCACTGAAGCTTTCTTT.

This sequence joins TRBV6-6 and TRBJ2-7, with a tentative D call TRBD1 (6 bases). CDR3 size: 15 residues. CDR1 is MNHNY and CDR2 is SVGAGI in the germline V gene (reference sequence). V lost 2 bases to trimming and J lost 2 bases, with 13 bases between them. Here the CDR3 DNA reads TGTGCCAGCAGTTACACCCAACAGGGACCCTACGAGCAGTACTTC. Translating gives CASSYTQQGPYEQYF.